This TCR beta chain was observed in a study of blood T cell repertoires in COVID-19. Study context: The samples span acute and convalescent COVID-19 from the United States, Italy and Spain. Sources were T cells, B-cell-depleted T cells, or PBMCs; the material itself was cDNA or gDNA.

Losses at the gene ends were 3 bases for V and 0 bases for J; bases not matched to a gene: 6. The CDR3 covers 16 residues. Germline loops: CDR1 KGHSH, CDR2 LQKENI. Methods used by the authors: Reference gene primers were amplified, and this amplification served to estimate nucleated cell counts. Measured with immunoSEQ multiplex PCR; TCRdb has only the in-frame clones, and not every one. D and trimming were read from the DNA, whereas the V and J calls and clone size are those reported in that table. The sample lists about 59,000 clones; around 92% were seen once. The sample was peripheral blood. This TCR was recovered from a human donor in a cohort sampled during active COVID-19. The genes are TRBV18 and TRBJ1-1; 8 bases are a match to TRBD1. CDR3 in DNA: TGTGCCAGCTCACCCAGACAGGGGTGGATGAACACTGAAGCTTTCTTT. As protein: CASSPRQGWMNTEAFF.